This T cell receptor beta chain came from a study of blood T cell repertoires in COVID-19. About the research overall: Samples representing acute and convalescent COVID-19 were sourced from the United States, Italy and Spain. PBMCs, B-cell-depleted T cells, or T cells were the source of the cDNA or gDNA that made up the material.

Some clones are missing from TCRdb's copy, which holds only in-frame ones; the method was immunoSEQ multiplex PCR. The sample contains fewer than 150,000 clones, roughly 90% of which appear only once. The CDR3 is 15 residues long. Germline V lookup: CDR1 SGHRS, CDR2 YFSETQ. V shed 4 bases, J shed 5 bases, and the junction held 9 bases outside the gene matches. This TCR was sampled from a man in his 70s who had recovered from COVID-19. Sequenced input: peripheral blood. V gene TRBV5-1 combines with J gene TRBJ2-5; TRBD1 matches at 9 bases. The CDR3 here is CASSMLRTGVETQYF. In DNA, the CDR3 is TGCGCCAGCAGCATGCTGAGGACAGGGGTGGAGACCCAGTACTTC.